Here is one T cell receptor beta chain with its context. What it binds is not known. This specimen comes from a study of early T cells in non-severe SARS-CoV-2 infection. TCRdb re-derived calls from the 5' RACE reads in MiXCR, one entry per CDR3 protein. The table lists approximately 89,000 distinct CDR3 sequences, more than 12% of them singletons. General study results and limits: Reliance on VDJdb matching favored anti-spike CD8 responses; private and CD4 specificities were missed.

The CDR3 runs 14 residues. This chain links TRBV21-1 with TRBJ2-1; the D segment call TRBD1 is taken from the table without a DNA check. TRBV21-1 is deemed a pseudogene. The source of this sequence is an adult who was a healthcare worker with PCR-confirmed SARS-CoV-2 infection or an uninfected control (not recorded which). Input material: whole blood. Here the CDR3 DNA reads TGTGCCAGCAGCACCGGACAGGGCGGGAATGAGCAGTTCTTC. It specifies CASSTGQGGNEQFF.